The next 12 T cell receptor beta chains were all read from a single sample in a study of shared clonotypes between healthy human individuals (TCRdb year 2020). The method was the immunoSEQ multiplex PCR assay. TCRdb carries this immuneACCESS record with in-frame sequences only. Its versions omit some clonotypes, under half of them owing to an unresolved V gene in the studies checked, with the rest unexplained. Across this sample there are approximately 1.1 million clones, with around 78% seen only once. Approximately 0.56% of the sample is in the top ten clones. Source material: memory CD4+ T cells from PBMCs. The label giving this sample's cell subset or site can be read as: CD45RA-negative fraction. The source of these receptors is a man in his late teens or twenties in good health. Some clones in this sample may be carry-over from other donors' samples.

The V call is TRBV27, the J call TRBJ1-2; D remains unclear. The germline gives CDR1 MNHEY, CDR2 SMNVEV (reference sequence). CDR3 size: 13 residues. V dropped 5 bases and J dropped 4 bases, with 11 bases sitting between them. CDR3 loop: CASSPQESYGYTF. In DNA form, the CDR3 reads TGTGCCAGCAGTCCCCAGGAAAGCTATGGCTACACCTTC.

The V and J genes are TRBV5-1 and TRBJ1-1, with no clear D. The CDR3 loop spans 15 amino acids. V shed 0 bases and J shed 0 bases, with 9 bases lying between them. Looked up from germline, CDR1 is SGHRS and CDR2 is YFSETQ. The CDR3 bases are TGCGCCAGCAGCTTGGCCCGGACCCTGAACACTGAAGCTTTCTTT. It translates to CASSLARTLNTEAFF.

This clone was detected only once. This rearrangement joins TRBV28 to TRBJ2-7, with 9 positions matching TRBD1. Losses at the gene ends were 5 bases for V and 7 bases for J; bases not matched to a gene: 12. CDR3 length: 15 residues. CDR1 and CDR2 (germline): MDHEN, SYDVKM. The CDR3 region is CASSPGTGIGGEQYF. CDR3 bases: TGTGCCAGCAGTCCCGGGACAGGGATCGGGGGGGAGCAGTACTTC.

The chain couples TRBV28 to TRBJ1-6, with a possible D match to TRBD1 (5 bases). V lost 6 bases, J lost 15 bases, and 21 bases lay in between. CDR3 length equals 14 residues. CDR1 is MDHEN and CDR2 is SYDVKM in the germline V gene. CDR3 bases: TGTGCCAGCAGCCAGGCGGGGGTCTACTCTCGCCTCCACTTT. This codes for CASSQAGVYSRLHF. The whole variable domain, filled in from reference TRBV28 and TRBJ1-6, reads DVKVTQSSRYLVKRTGEKVFLECVQDMDHENMFWYRQDPGLGLRLIYFSYDVKMKEKGDIPEGYSVSREKKERFSLILESASTNQTSMYLCASSQAGVYSRLHFGNGTRLTVT.

The gene calls are TRBV5-1 and TRBJ1-2; no firm D call. The CDR3 consists of 13 residues. Per germline, CDR1 SGHRS and CDR2 YFSETQ. Trimming took 4 bases from V and 8 from J, leaving 15 bases between them. The CDR3 nucleotides read TGCGCCAGCAGCAAAGGCCCTAAGGACGGCTACACCTTC. This encodes CASSKGPKDGYTF.

CDR3 protein: CASRRAGGLGYTF. DNA of the CDR3: TGTGCCAGCCGGAGGGCAGGGGGTCTCGGCTACACCTTC. V is TRBV19 and J is TRBJ1-2, with 7 bases aligning to TRBD1. This CDR3 has 13 residues. Trimming removed 9 bases from V and 8 bases from J; junction bases left unmatched: 12. CDR1 LNHDA and CDR2 SQIVND come from the germline V gene (reference sequence).

The rearrangement links TRBV2 to TRBJ2-2; no clear D gene. Deletions cut 6 bases from V and 7 bases from J, with 12 bases between. Looked up from germline, CDR1 is SNHLY and CDR2 is FYNNEI. The CDR3 has 13 residues. The CDR3 DNA follows: TGTGCCAGCAGGGACGAACTTGGCGGGGAGCTGTTTTTT. It is translated as CASRDELGGELFF.

J is TRBJ1-2 and V is TRBV5-5; TRBD1 is a possible D gene (5 bases). CDR1 SGHKS and CDR2 YYEKEE come from the germline V gene (reference sequence). The CDR3 totals 14 residues. V was shortened by 6 bases and J by 5 bases, with 17 bases between the two germline ends. CDR3 region: CASTRGDGGYGYTF. CDR3 sequence (DNA): TGTGCCAGCACCCGGGGGGACGGTGGATATGGCTACACCTTC.

This chain connects TRBV5-1 to TRBJ1-2; 7 bases match TRBD1. Germline loops: CDR1 SGHRS, CDR2 YFSETQ. V shed 4 bases and J 7 bases; nucleotides not matched to a gene: 22. This CDR3 comprises 18 residues. The CDR3 here is CASSRSPETGMKGGGYTF. CDR3 DNA sequence: TGCGCCAGCAGCAGAAGTCCCGAGACAGGGATGAAAGGTGGTGGCTACACCTTC.

The J gene is TRBJ1-5, the V gene TRBV2, with a possible D match to TRBD1 (5 bases). V lost 5 bases and J lost 2, with 19 bases in between. CDR1 is SNHLY and CDR2 is FYNNEI in the germline V gene. This CDR3 region has 17 residues. The CDR3 protein is CASSKQGVPTGNQPQHF. CDR3 nucleotide sequence: TGTGCCAGCAGTAAGCAGGGTGTACCGACGGGCAATCAGCCCCAGCATTTT.

To note about this clone: Other DNA sequences from this sample encode an identical CDR3 as well. This chain joins TRBV9 and TRBJ1-1, with 10 bases matching TRBD1. Germline V lookup: CDR1 SGDLS, CDR2 YYNGEE. V lost 2 bases, J lost 3 bases, and 1 base stayed unmatched. This CDR3 is 14 amino acids long. The CDR3 coding sequence is TGTGCCAGCAGCGTGGGGACAGGGGACACTGAAGCTTTCTTT. Translating gives CASSVGTGDTEAFF.

This chain joins TRBV6-1 and TRBJ2-1; the D is unclear. CDR3 length: 10 amino acids. Between the trimmed V and J ends, which lost 9 bases and 13 bases, there was a span of 13 bases. Germline V gives CDR1 MNHNS, CDR2 SASEGT. This CDR3 reads CARLIYLQFF. The CDR3 DNA sequence: TGTGCCAGATTGATATATCTCCAGTTCTTC.